This TCR beta chain was profiled in a study of blood T cell repertoires in COVID-19 (dated by TCRdb to 2018 to 2021). About the study as a whole: Collaborator samples came from the United States, Italy and Spain and covered acute and convalescent phases of COVID-19. Sample metadata almost always included a de-identified subject ID, COVID-19 status, age in years and sex. Where available, HLA class I and class II types were taken from metadata supplied by the sample provider and were not determined by assay-based typing. The samples were drawn from the first 160 participants of the ongoing ImmuneRACE study and from 1,254 subjects provided by 6 global collaborators. The repertoires were released in a freely available public database intended as a resource for research on the immune response to SARS-CoV-2. Subjects who had been exposed to COVID-19, were actively infected with it, or had recovered from it provided the deeply sampled blood TCRbeta repertoires that made up the dataset. The material from the prospective study consisted of cDNA or gDNA derived from T cells, B-cell-depleted T cells, or PBMCs. Findings and caveats that apply to the study as a whole: The amount of clinical and demographic metadata varied by source and participant and was provided uncurated.

This clone was picked up a small number of times. The specificity of this receptor is unknown. The sample holds no much larger clone one base away, and base qualities are not on file. Samples from volunteer blood donors who had recovered from COVID-19 were contributed by a second Seattle source. Collaborating institutions collected whole blood in K2EDTA tubes following their own protocols. For TCRbeta analysis, collaborators shipped samples in one of three forms: frozen whole blood, isolated PBMCs, or DNA extracted from either of those sample types. Sequences MNHEY (CDR1) and SVGEGT (CDR2) are obtained from the germline V gene. The junction carries 11 bases between V and J, which are trimmed by 0 bases and 6 bases respectively. The CDR3 contains 14 residues, cysteine and phenylalanine counted. The sequence is cut down to CDR3 DNA, 42 bases in frame from base 1. TCRbeta CDR3 regions were amplified from genomic DNA by means of the immunoSEQ Assay, a bias-controlled multiplex PCR. The paper's data handling went like this. The number of nucleated cells in each sample was estimated by amplification of reference gene primers within the assay. Sequence reads were collapsed and filtered to measure the absolute abundance of every unique TCRbeta CDR3 rearrangement. For each sample, productive Simpson clonality was calculated by taking the square root of Simpson's diversity index across productive rearrangements. TCRdb's version of the immuneACCESS table is confined to in-frame rearrangements and falls short of the full clone set. An unresolved V gene accounts for under half of the shortfall where checked; the remainder is of unknown origin. From that table come the V and J calls and clone size; the DNA was used to work out D and trimming. The sample table contains about 130,000 clones; only one count was recorded for approximately 86% of them. The ten largest clones capture 15% to 20% of the sample.

The sample consisted of peripheral blood. The rearranged segments are TRBV6-2 or TRBV6-3 and TRBJ1-2; TRBD1 is perhaps the D gene, given 6 matching bases. The clonotype was recovered from a woman aged 45 to 65 who had recovered from COVID-19. The CDR3 loop reads CASSYSGGANGYTF. The sequenced DNA is TGTGCCAGCAGTTACTCTGGGGGCGCGAATGGCTACACCTTC.